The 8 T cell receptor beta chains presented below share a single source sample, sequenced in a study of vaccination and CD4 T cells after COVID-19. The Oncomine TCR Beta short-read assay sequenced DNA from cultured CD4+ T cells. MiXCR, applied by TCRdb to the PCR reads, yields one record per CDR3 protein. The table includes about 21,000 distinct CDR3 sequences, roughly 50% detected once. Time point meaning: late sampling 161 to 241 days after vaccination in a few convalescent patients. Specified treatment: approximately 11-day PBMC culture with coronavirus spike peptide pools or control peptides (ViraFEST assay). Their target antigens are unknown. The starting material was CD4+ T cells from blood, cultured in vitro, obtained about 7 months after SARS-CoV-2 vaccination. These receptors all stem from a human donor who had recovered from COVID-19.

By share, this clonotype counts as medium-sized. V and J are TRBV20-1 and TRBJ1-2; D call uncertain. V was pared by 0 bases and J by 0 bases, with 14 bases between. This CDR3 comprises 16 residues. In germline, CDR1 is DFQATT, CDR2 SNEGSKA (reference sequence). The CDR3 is CSARDGQVPSNYGYTF. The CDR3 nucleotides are TGCAGTGCTAGAGATGGGCAGGTCCCCTCTAACTATGGCTACACCTTC.

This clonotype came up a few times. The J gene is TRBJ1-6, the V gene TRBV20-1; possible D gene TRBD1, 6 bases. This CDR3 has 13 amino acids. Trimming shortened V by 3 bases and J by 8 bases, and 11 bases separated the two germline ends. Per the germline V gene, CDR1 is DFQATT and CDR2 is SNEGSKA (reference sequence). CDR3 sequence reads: CSASPDRHSPLHF. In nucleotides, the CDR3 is TGCAGTGCTAGCCCGGACAGACATTCACCCCTCCACTTT.

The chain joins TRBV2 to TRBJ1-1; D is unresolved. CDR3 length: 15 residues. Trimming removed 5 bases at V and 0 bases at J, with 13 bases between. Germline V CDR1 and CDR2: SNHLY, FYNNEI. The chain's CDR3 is CASSRESSLNTEAFF. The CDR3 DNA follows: TGTGCCAGCAGTAGGGAAAGTTCCCTGAACACTGAAGCTTTCTTT.

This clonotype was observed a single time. In DNA, the CDR3 is TGCGCCAGCATCAGTAGCGCAGAGACCCAGTACTTC. Its translation is CASISSAETQYF. The V and J genes are TRBV10-1 and TRBJ2-5; D is perhaps TRBD2 (5 bases). The germline V gene has CDR1 WNHNN and CDR2 SYGVQD (reference sequence). This CDR3 has 12 residues. The V end was cut by 7 bases, the J end by 4 bases, with 10 bases between.

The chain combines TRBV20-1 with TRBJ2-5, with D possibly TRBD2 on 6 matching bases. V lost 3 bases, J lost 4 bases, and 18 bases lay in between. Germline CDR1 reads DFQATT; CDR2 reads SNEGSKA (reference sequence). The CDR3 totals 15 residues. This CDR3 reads CSASPEGQFLETQYF. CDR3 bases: TGCAGTGCTAGTCCGGAGGGCCAATTCTTAGAGACCCAGTACTTC.

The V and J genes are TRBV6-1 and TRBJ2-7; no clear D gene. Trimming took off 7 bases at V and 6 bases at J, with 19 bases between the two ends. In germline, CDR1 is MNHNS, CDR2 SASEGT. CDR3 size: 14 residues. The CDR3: CASTPPGSSGEQYF. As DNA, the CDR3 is TGTGCCAGCACCCCCCCCGGCAGCTCGGGCGAGCAGTACTTC.

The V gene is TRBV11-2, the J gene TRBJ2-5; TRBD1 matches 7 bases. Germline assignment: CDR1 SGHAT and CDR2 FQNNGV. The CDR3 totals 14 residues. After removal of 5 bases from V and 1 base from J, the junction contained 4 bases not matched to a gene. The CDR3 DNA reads TGTGCCAGCAGCCCAGACAGGGTCCAAGAGACCCAGTACTTC. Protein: CASSPDRVQETQYF.

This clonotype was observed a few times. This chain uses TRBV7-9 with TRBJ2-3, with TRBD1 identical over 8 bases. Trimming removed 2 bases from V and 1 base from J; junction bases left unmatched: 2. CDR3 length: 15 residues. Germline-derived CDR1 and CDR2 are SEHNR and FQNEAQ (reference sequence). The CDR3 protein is CASSLLQGGTDTQYF. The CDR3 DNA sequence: TGTGCCAGCAGCTTACTACAGGGGGGCACAGATACGCAGTATTTT.